Presented here are 20 T cell receptor beta chains from one specimen sequenced in a study of blood T cells in healthy people across ages. Combining a sample-barcoded 5' primer with a J-beta primer mix, a second PCR ran for 7 to 11 cycles. TCRdb independently ran MiXCR on the 5' RACE reads; one entry per CDR3 protein. There are about 1,600,000 distinct CDR3 sequences in the sample; approximately 42% occur only once, and 7.9% lies in the top ten. The specimen sequenced was blood. These receptors came from a woman younger than 35 in good health.

The rearrangement uses TRBV29-1 and TRBJ1-2; possible D gene TRBD1, 6 bases. This CDR3 is built from 13 residues. The germline V gene has CDR1 SQVTM and CDR2 ANQGSEA. V lost 4 bases, J lost 6 bases, and 15 bases lay in between. The chain's CDR3 is CSVGRGDQDGYTF. CDR3 DNA sequence: TGCAGCGTTGGGAGGGGGGATCAGGATGGCTACACCTTC.

This chain uses TRBV7-9 with TRBJ2-7; 7 bases are a match to TRBD2. CDR1 is SEHNR and CDR2 is FQNEAQ in the germline V gene (reference sequence). V lost 5 bases and J lost 3; bases outside the gene matches: 4. This CDR3 is 13 amino acids long. CDR3 region: CASSKRELYEQYF. In DNA, the CDR3 is TGTGCCAGCAGCAAGCGGGAACTCTACGAGCAGTACTTC. The complete variable domain, with remaining parts taken from reference TRBV7-9 and TRBJ2-7, reads DTGVSQNPRHKITKRGQNVTFRCDPISEHNRLYWYRQTLGQGPEFLTYFQNEAQLEKSRLLSDRFSAERPKGSFSTLEIQRTEQGDSAMYLCASSKRELYEQYFGPGTRLTVT.

The gene calls are TRBV10-3 and TRBJ1-1; 7 nucleotides match TRBD1. The trim removed 5 bases at V and 3 bases at J, leaving 9 bases unmatched. This CDR3 has 15 residues. From germline, CDR1 is ENHRY and CDR2 SYGVKD. The CDR3 loop is CAISKTGVSDTEAFF. In DNA form, the CDR3 reads TGTGCCATCAGTAAAACAGGGGTTTCGGACACTGAAGCTTTCTTT.

V is TRBV27 and J is TRBJ1-2; D uncertain. V gave up 8 bases and J gave up 7 bases, with 11 bases separating them. Germline V gene lookup returns CDR1 MNHEY and CDR2 SMNVEV (reference sequence). The CDR3 is 11 amino acids. The CDR3 bases are TGTGCCAGCGGACGTGGTCTTGGCTACACCTTC. This sequence encodes CASGRGLGYTF.

The chain carries TRBV7-9 and TRBJ2-7, with D perhaps TRBD1 (6 bases). This CDR3 is 13 amino acids long. The V gene's germline CDR1 is SEHNR and CDR2 FQNEAQ (reference sequence). V shed 6 bases and J shed 5 bases, with 14 bases lying between them. The CDR3 region has the DNA TGTGCCAGCAGGGGGGACACCGGCCACGAGCAGTACTTC. Translation gives CASRGDTGHEQYF. Filled out from reference TRBV7-9 and TRBJ2-7, the complete variable domain reads DTGVSQNPRHKITKRGQNVTFRCDPISEHNRLYWYRQTLGQGPEFLTYFQNEAQLEKSRLLSDRFSAERPKGSFSTLEIQRTEQGDSAMYLCASRGDTGHEQYFGPGTRLTVT.

The chain is built from TRBV25-1 and TRBJ2-3; D is uncertain. CDR1 is MGHDK, CDR2 SYGVNS, per germline. This CDR3 has 13 amino acids. V was clipped by 3 bases and J by 6 bases, with 10 bases between them. DNA of the CDR3: TGTGCCAGCAGTGAGGGATCCTGGGATACGCAGTATTTT. Its translation is CASSEGSWDTQYF.

The chain combines TRBV20-1 with TRBJ1-2, with D hard to call. Per germline, CDR1 DFQATT and CDR2 SNEGSKA (reference sequence). CDR3 size: 13 residues. Trimming cost V 0 bases and J 8 bases, with 13 bases left between them. This chain's CDR3 is CSARDGGPRGYTF. CDR3 DNA: TGCAGTGCTAGAGATGGAGGCCCGAGGGGCTACACCTTC.

The rearrangement joins TRBV15 to TRBJ2-3; D is possibly TRBD2 (6 bases). Trimming took off 3 bases at V and 4 bases at J, with 26 bases between the two ends. There are 19 residues in the CDR3. The germline V gene has CDR1 LNHNV and CDR2 YYDKDF (reference sequence). The DNA of the CDR3 is TGTGCCACCAGCAGTTCCAGGGAGGCTACCATACCACCAGCAGATACGCAGTATTTT. Protein product: CATSSSREATIPPADTQYF.

The chain joins TRBV3-1 to TRBJ1-6; D might be TRBD1 (6 bases). Germline V lookup: CDR1 LGHDT, CDR2 YNNKEL (reference sequence). The ends were cut back, 0 bases at V and 10 bases at J, with 10 bases in the middle. The CDR3 sequence is 14 residues long. CDR3 residues: CASSQDRGQSPLHF. CDR3 coding DNA: TGTGCCAGCAGCCAAGATAGAGGACAGTCACCCCTCCACTTT.

The chain combines TRBV6-1 with TRBJ1-4, with D possibly TRBD1 on 6 matching bases. With 7 bases removed from V and 8 bases from J, the gap between germline ends came to 17 bases. The CDR3 is 14 amino acids. From germline, CDR1 is MNHNS and CDR2 SASEGT. The CDR3 DNA sequence: TGTGCCAGCACCCCGGGGGCAACCAAGGAAAAACTGTTTTTT. Protein product: CASTPGATKEKLFF.

The chain couples TRBV27 to TRBJ2-5, with TRBD1 identical over 8 bases. There are 15 residues in the CDR3. V was pared by 3 bases and J by 11 bases, with 14 bases of the junction left unmatched. Germline CDR1 MNHEY, CDR2 SMNVEV (reference sequence). The DNA of the CDR3 is TGTGCCAGCAGTTTTTCCGGGACAGGATCGCCGGGGCAGTACTTC. This encodes CASSFSGTGSPGQYF.

This clonotype was observed a few times. The chain joins TRBV10-3 to TRBJ2-5; D is possibly TRBD2 (6 bases). Trimming left V 4 bases short and J 3 bases short, with 15 bases between. The V gene's germline CDR1 is ENHRY and CDR2 SYGVKD. This CDR3 region has 15 residues. The CDR3 loop reads CAISVSPSVKETQYF. CDR3 sequence (DNA): TGTGCCATCAGTGTGTCGCCTAGCGTAAAAGAGACCCAGTACTTC.

The chain employs TRBV27 and TRBJ1-2; D unresolved. The CDR3 runs to 13 residues. Per germline, CDR1 MNHEY and CDR2 SMNVEV (reference sequence). The V and J ends lost 5 bases and 10 bases respectively, with 17 bases between them. CDR3 amino acids: CASSGRVLGDYTF. In DNA, the CDR3 is TGTGCCAGCAGTGGCCGGGTGCTTGGGGACTACACCTTC.

This clonotype was picked up a small number of times. The chain joins TRBV5-1 to TRBJ2-3; tentative D call: TRBD2 (6 bases). The CDR3 contains 15 residues. The germline V gene has CDR1 SGHRS and CDR2 YFSETQ. V was pared by 4 bases and J by 4 bases, with 16 bases between. CDR3 nucleotides: TGCGCCAGCAGCCCCTTAGCGGCCCTCGCAGATACGCAGTATTTT. Protein: CASSPLAALADTQYF.

This chain links TRBV4-1 with TRBJ2-1; 9 bases map to TRBD2. V lost 0 bases to trimming and J lost 7 bases; unmatched junction nucleotides: 13. The germline V gene has CDR1 MGHRA and CDR2 YSYEKL. CDR3 size: 18 residues. CDR3 DNA: TGCGCCAGCAGCCAAGAGCCCAGGGGTAGCGGGAGAGTGAATGAGCAGTTCTTC. The encoded protein is CASSQEPRGSGRVNEQFF.

A remark on this clonotype: One end of the junction varies from germline; a read error may be responsible. This chain joins TRBV7-2 and TRBJ1-1, with D perhaps TRBD1 (5 bases). CDR1 is SGHTA, CDR2 FQGNSA, per germline. CDR3 length: 12 residues. CDR3 nucleotide sequence: TGTGCCAGCAGCTTCCCGGGGACTGAAGTTTTCTTT. This codes for CASSFPGTEVFF.

This sequence joins TRBV10-3 and TRBJ1-5, with D possibly being TRBD1 (5 bases). This CDR3 region has 14 residues. V was clipped by 4 bases and J by 5 bases, with 12 bases between them. Germline CDR1 ENHRY, CDR2 SYGVKD. The CDR3 loop is CAISGGLGDQPQHF. In nucleotides, the CDR3 is TGTGCCATCAGTGGAGGGTTGGGGGATCAGCCCCAGCATTTT.

The V and J genes are TRBV20-1 and TRBJ1-2; no firm D call. Trimming left V 3 bases short and J 7 bases short, with 6 bases between. The germline gives CDR1 DFQATT, CDR2 SNEGSKA (reference sequence). The CDR3 has 10 residues. The DNA for the CDR3 is TGCAGTGCTAGGGGTGCTGGCTACACCTTC. Translated, it gives CSARGAGYTF.

This clonotype was observed a few times. The gene calls are TRBV24-1 and TRBJ2-1; possibly TRBD2 for D (5 bases). Between the trimmed V and J ends, which lost 6 bases and 2 bases, there was a span of 13 bases. CDR1 is KGHDR and CDR2 is SFDVKD in the germline V gene. The CDR3 sequence is 15 residues long. In DNA form, the CDR3 reads TGTGCCACCAGTTCCGGGGAGCCAACCTACAATGAGCAGTTCTTC. As protein: CATSSGEPTYNEQFF.

CDR3 residues: CASSQGDRAGTEAFF. In nucleotides, the CDR3 is TGCGCCAGCAGCCAAGGGGACAGGGCGGGCACTGAAGCTTTCTTT. The J gene is TRBJ1-1, the V gene TRBV4-1, with 9 bases that match TRBD1. The ends lost 1 base at V and 4 bases at J; junction bases unmatched: 4. Germline CDR1 is MGHRA and CDR2 is YSYEKL. The CDR3 is 15 amino acids.